This TCR beta chain is from a study of T cell responses to AZD1222 COVID-19 vaccine. Turning to the study itself: Timing groups of about 4 and about 12 weeks for second doses were pooled.

Profiled with immunoSEQ multiplex PCR; TCRdb holds only in-frame clones, not every one. The table has 95,000 to 150,000 clones, roughly 87% seen once. Germline values: CDR1 MNHEY, CDR2 SMNVEV (reference sequence). The CDR3 is made up of 15 amino acids. The V end lost 5 bases, the J end lost 3 bases, and 15 bases lay between the germline ends. This chain links TRBV27 with TRBJ2-3, with TRBD2 as a possible D gene (5 bases). The receptor was isolated from an adult in good health. The sample here was peripheral blood, taken on day 0 of AZD1222 vaccination. The DNA for the CDR3 is TGTGCCAGCAGTCTAAGCGGCTGGAGAACAGATACGCAGTATTTT. Its translation: CASSLSGWRTDTQYF.